The 20 T cell receptor beta chains listed next were all sequenced from one sample in a study of blood T cell repertoires in COVID-19. Measured with immunoSEQ multiplex PCR; TCRdb has only the in-frame clones, and not every one. The data show around 200,000 clones, under 90% seen once. The material sequenced was peripheral blood. The receptor source for this set is a man over 45 with acute or convalescent COVID-19.

The chain is built from TRBV13 and TRBJ1-5; 7 nucleotides line up with TRBD1. Germline lookup yields CDR1 PRHDT and CDR2 FYEKMQ (reference sequence). Germline trimming cut 0 bases from V and 4 bases from J; bases unmatched to any gene: 3. This CDR3 spans 15 amino acids. CDR3 bases: TGTGCCAGCAGCTTAGGGGGACAGAGAAATCAGCCCCAGCATTTT. It specifies CASSLGGQRNQPQHF.

CDR3 DNA: TGTGCCAGCAGGCCTACGGGGATCCCCTACAATGAGCAGTTCTTC. Translated: CASRPTGIPYNEQFF. The chain employs TRBV7-2 and TRBJ2-1, with D perhaps matching TRBD2 (5 bases). In germline, CDR1 is SGHTA, CDR2 FQGNSA. Between the trimmed V and J ends, which lost 6 bases and 2 bases, there was a span of 14 bases. This CDR3 has 15 residues.

The CDR3 protein is CASSSAGTGGADTQYF. The CDR3 DNA sequence: TGTGCCAGCAGCTCGGCCGGGACAGGGGGCGCGGATACGCAGTATTTT. This rearrangement joins TRBV5-4 to TRBJ2-3, with 12 nucleotides matching TRBD1. V dropped 3 bases and J dropped 6; count of bases not matched to a gene: 8. This CDR3 contains 16 residues. Looked up from germline, CDR1 is SGHNT and CDR2 is YYREEE (reference sequence).

To note about this clone: The identical CDR3 is also encoded by other nucleotide sequences in the sample. This chain links TRBV19 with TRBJ1-2; 9 bases align to TRBD1. This CDR3 comprises 14 residues. The trim removed 6 bases at V and 1 base at J, leaving 3 bases unmatched. Per the germline V gene, CDR1 is LNHDA and CDR2 is SQIVND (reference sequence). The CDR3 DNA reads as TGTGCCAGTAGCCGGACAGGGGTTAACTATGGCTACACCTTC. It specifies CASSRTGVNYGYTF.

This clone has a handful of counts. CDR3 loop: CASSGRTPSSYNEQFF. For the CDR3, the DNA is TGTGCCAGCAGCGGGAGGACGCCGAGCTCCTACAATGAGCAGTTCTTC. The rearrangement uses TRBV5-6 and TRBJ2-1; D might be TRBD2 (6 bases). This CDR3 contains 16 residues. Between the trimmed V and J ends, which lost 4 bases and 0 bases, there was a span of 14 bases. The V gene's germline CDR1 is SGHDT and CDR2 YYEEEE.

This clone turned up a few times. This chain joins TRBV18 and TRBJ1-6; 8 bases agree with TRBD1. This CDR3 contains 15 residues. With 3 bases clipped from V and 5 bases from J, the junction kept 3 bases outside the gene matches. In germline, CDR1 is KGHSH, CDR2 LQKENI. CDR3 sequence (DNA): TGTGCCAGCTCACCTCGGGACAGGAATAATTCACCCCTCCACTTT. Its protein is CASSPRDRNNSPLHF.

The V and J genes are TRBV2 and TRBJ1-6; 9 bases are shared with TRBD1. After removal of 6 bases from V and 0 bases from J, the junction contained 3 bases not matched to a gene. This CDR3 comprises 16 residues. Germline V gene sequence: CDR1 SNHLY, CDR2 FYNNEI. The CDR3 DNA follows: TGTGCCAGCAGGACAGGGGGACGCTCCTATAATTCACCCCTCCACTTT. Translated, it gives CASRTGGRSYNSPLHF.

The CDR3 here is CASSQARGWDSPLHF. The DNA of the CDR3 is TGTGCCAGCTCGCAGGCAAGGGGGTGGGATTCACCCCTCCACTTT. The gene calls are TRBV18 and TRBJ1-6; a weak D match, TRBD1 (6 bases). V was pared by 6 bases and J by 8 bases, with 17 bases between. The CDR3 covers 15 residues. Germline-derived CDR1 and CDR2 are KGHSH and LQKENI.

The chain joins TRBV6-6 to TRBJ1-6, with TRBD1 matching over 10 bases. V lost 4 bases, J lost 10 bases, and 7 bases stayed unmatched. Per the germline V gene, CDR1 is MNHNY and CDR2 is SVGAGI (reference sequence). The CDR3 sequence is 15 residues long. CDR3 sequence: CASSSGTGVSSPLHF. CDR3 DNA: TGTGCCAGCAGTTCCGGGACAGGGGTTTCCTCACCCCTCCACTTT.

The chain has TRBV7-9 and TRBJ1-4, with 8 bases that match TRBD1. The V gene end was trimmed by 1 base and the J gene end by 5 bases; junction bases not matched to a gene: 6. Germline V CDR1 and CDR2: SEHNR, FQNEAQ (reference sequence). CDR3 length: 16 amino acids. The CDR3 loop reads CASSLGGTGGNEKLFF. CDR3 nucleotides: TGTGCCAGCAGCTTAGGGGGGACAGGAGGGAATGAAAAACTGTTTTTT.

The V call is TRBV19, the J call TRBJ2-3; D uncertain. Trimming removed 0 bases at V and 0 bases at J, with 4 bases between. Per germline, CDR1 LNHDA and CDR2 SQIVND (reference sequence). CDR3 size: 14 residues. CDR3 in amino acids: CASSIDHSTDTQYF. In nucleotides, the CDR3 is TGTGCCAGTAGTATAGACCATAGCACAGATACGCAGTATTTT.

This clone was counted a single time. This chain's CDR3 is CASSQDIEGEQYF. CDR3 in DNA: TGCGCCAGCAGCCAAGATATCGAGGGTGAGCAGTACTTC. This chain connects TRBV4-1 to TRBJ2-7; D might be TRBD2 (5 bases). Trimming stripped 0 bases from V and 7 bases from J, with 10 bases between. The CDR3 contains 13 residues. The germline CDR1 and CDR2 sequences are MGHRA and YSYEKL.

The chain carries TRBV7-2 and TRBJ1-5; perhaps TRBD1 as D (6 bases). Germline lookup yields CDR1 SGHTA and CDR2 FQGNSA. The CDR3 spans 16 residues. V was cut by 0 bases and J by 11 bases, with 20 bases left in between. The CDR3 sequence: CASSLAPQGAYLSQHF. The DNA of the CDR3 is TGTGCCAGCAGCTTAGCCCCACAGGGAGCCTATCTGTCCCAGCATTTT.

The rearrangement links TRBV28 to TRBJ1-6, with unresolved D. Germline V gene lookup returns CDR1 MDHEN and CDR2 SYDVKM. V lost 8 bases and J lost 6, with 14 bases in between. The CDR3 has 14 residues. DNA of the CDR3: TGTGCCAGCCTAGCCCCCGGTAGTAATTCACCCCTCCACTTT. It is translated as CASLAPGSNSPLHF.

The rearrangement joins TRBV6-6 to TRBJ1-1; 12 bases line up with TRBD1. The V and J ends lost 5 bases and 3 bases, in that order; junction bases with no gene match: 10. Germline-derived CDR1 and CDR2 are MNHNY and SVGAGI (reference sequence). This CDR3 is 17 amino acids long. The CDR3 loop reads CASSRDRGQLVYTEAFF. The CDR3 region has the DNA TGTGCCAGCAGTCGGGACAGGGGGCAACTGGTGTACACTGAAGCTTTCTTT.

The V call is TRBV14, the J call TRBJ2-5, with 7 bases that match TRBD1. The V gene's germline CDR1 is SGHDN and CDR2 FVKESK. Unmatched junction bases numbered 9, after V lost 1 base and J lost 1 base. This CDR3 is built from 17 residues. In DNA form, the CDR3 reads TGTGCCAGCAGCCAAGGCAGGACAGGACGGAGCCAAGAGACCCAGTACTTC. Its translation: CASSQGRTGRSQETQYF.

The V gene is TRBV18, the J gene TRBJ2-5; D remains unclear. Trimming took off 4 bases at V and 2 bases at J, with 5 bases between the two ends. Germline-derived CDR1 and CDR2 are KGHSH and LQKENI. This CDR3 region has 12 residues. The CDR3 DNA reads as TGTGCCAGCTCACAACAACAAGAGACCCAGTACTTC. This gives the protein CASSQQQETQYF.

The chain is built from TRBV5-1 and TRBJ1-3; D might be TRBD1 (5 bases). This CDR3 is built from 16 residues. V lost 0 bases and J 0 bases, leaving 10 bases between the germline ends. Germline loops: CDR1 SGHRS, CDR2 YFSETQ. Written as DNA, the CDR3 is TGCGCCAGCAGCTTGGGACAGTGGATCTCTGGAAACACCATATATTTT. It is translated as CASSLGQWISGNTIYF.

This clone turned up a few times. The chain recombines TRBV4-1 with TRBJ2-7; TRBD1 matches at 8 bases. V gave up 1 base and J gave up 8 bases; unmatched junction bases: 10. This CDR3 is built from 15 residues. The germline CDR1 and CDR2 sequences are MGHRA and YSYEKL. The DNA for the CDR3 is TGCGCCAGCAGCCAAGTTCGGGACAGGCTGCTGAAGCAGTACTTC. This gives the protein CASSQVRDRLLKQYF.

V gene TRBV5-1 combines with J gene TRBJ2-3, with TRBD1 identical over 9 bases. Germline loops: CDR1 SGHRS, CDR2 YFSETQ. The length of the CDR3 is 16 residues. The V segment lost 4 bases and the J segment 1 base; nucleotides outside the gene matches: 7. CDR3 region: CASSQGQGTGTDTQYF. CDR3 DNA sequence: TGCGCCAGCAGCCAGGGACAGGGTACGGGCACAGATACGCAGTATTTT.